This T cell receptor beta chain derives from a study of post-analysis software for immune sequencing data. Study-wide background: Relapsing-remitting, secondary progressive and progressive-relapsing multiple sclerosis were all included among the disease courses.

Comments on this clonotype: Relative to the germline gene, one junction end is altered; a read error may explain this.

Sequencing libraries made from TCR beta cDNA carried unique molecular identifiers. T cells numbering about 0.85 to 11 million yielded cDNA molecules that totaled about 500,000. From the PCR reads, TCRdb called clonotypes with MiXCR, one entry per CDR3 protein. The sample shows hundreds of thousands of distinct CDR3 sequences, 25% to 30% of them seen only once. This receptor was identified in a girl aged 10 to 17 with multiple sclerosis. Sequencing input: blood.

CDR3 sequence: CSARGASGTEPSCEQYF. DNA for the CDR3: TGCAGTGCTAGAGGGGCTAGCGGGACCGAACCCTCCTGCGAGCAGTACTTC. The chain uses TRBV20-1 and TRBJ2-4; 9 bases agree with TRBD2. The end of the DNA is better explained by TRBJ2-7, so the J call may be wrong. The CDR3 consists of 17 residues. The germline CDR1 and CDR2 sequences are DFQATT and SNEGSKA (reference sequence).